The clone carrying this T cell receptor beta chain was detected only once. Its antigen is not identified. The source of the sample is a study of somatic mutations in cytotoxic T cells in rheumatoid arthritis. Trimming cost V 5 bases and J 0 bases, with 13 bases left between them. Germline assignment: CDR1 MNHNS and CDR2 SASEGT. The CDR3 loop spans 15 amino acids. Overall study findings and caveats: CD8+ clonality increased with age in rheumatoid arthritis patients but not in healthy controls. Patients with a largest CD8+ clone exceeding 20% of CD8+ cells numbered 8 of 65.

In the original processing: Matching between patient CD8+ clones larger than 1% and published virus-specific TCRB sequences was rare. Here immunoSEQ multiplex PCR was the method, and the copy in TCRdb shows in-frame clones only, minus some. V and J calls and clone size come straight from that table; D and trimming were deduced from the DNA. Of approximately 16,000 clones detected, 75% to 80% appear once; the ten largest clones hold about 17%. This clonotype was sampled from an adult with rheumatoid arthritis. Sequencing was carried out using CD8+ T cells sorted from blood. The chain links TRBV6-1 to TRBJ1-2, with a tentative D call TRBD1 (5 bases). The CDR3 loop is CASSQEPGANYGYTF. The CDR3 DNA follows: TGTGCCAGCAGTCAGGAGCCGGGGGCTAACTATGGCTACACCTTC.